These T cell receptor beta chains were read from a single sample in a study of early T cells in non-severe SARS-CoV-2 infection. Each CDR3 protein gets one entry after TCRdb re-called the 5' RACE reads with MiXCR. There are about 94,000 distinct CDR3 sequences in the sample; less than 15% occur only once, and approximately 2.3% lies in the top ten. The sample consisted of whole blood. The receptor source for this set is an adult who was a healthcare worker with PCR-confirmed SARS-CoV-2 infection or an uninfected control (not recorded which). The CDR3 runs from the conserved cysteine through the conserved F or W. Each record gives: V gene, J gene, CDR3 length, D gene, clone size, CDR3 DNA, CDR3 protein. A D gene is named only where the DNA matches it firmly. Size is stated for part of the rows, as once, few or many counts, or as a class when the clone is expanded.

TRBV6-6	TRBJ2-5	15	-	-	TGTGCCAGCAGTCACTCAGTGGGGCGCGGGGAGACCCAGTACTTC	CASSHSVGRGETQYF
TRBV6-2/TRBV6-3	TRBJ1-6	18	-	few	TGTGCCAGCAGTTACTCGATGTGGGGTAGCTCCTATAATTCACCCCTCCACTTT	CASSYSMWGSSYNSPLHF
TRBV10-3	TRBJ1-1	13	-	many	TGTGCCATCAGTGACTTCGTTGGTAATGGAGCTTTCTTT	CAISDFVGNGAFF
TRBV20-1	TRBJ2-7	13	-	-	TGCAGTGGCGGAGGACCGGCCGGGTACGAGCAGTACTTC	CSGGGPAGYEQYF
TRBV14	TRBJ2-1	15	TRBD1	-	TGTGCCAGCAGCCACGGGACAGGGTCATGGAATGAGCAGTTCTTC	CASSHGTGSWNEQFF
TRBV12-3/TRBV12-4	TRBJ2-3	18	-	many	TGTGCCAGCAGTTTATATCCCCTTAAGGCCGGAGGCGACGATACGCAGTATTTT	CASSLYPLKAGGDDTQYF
TRBV7-6	TRBJ1-1	16	-	medium-sized	TGTGCCAGCAGCCAGTGGGGGAGCAGGGAAAGCACTGAAGCTTTCTTT	CASSQWGSRESTEAFF
TRBV29-1	TRBJ2-1	14	TRBD2	-	TGCAGCGTTGCACTAGCGGGAGCCTACAATGAGCAGTTCTTC	CSVALAGAYNEQFF
TRBV20-1	TRBJ2-1	13	-	few	TGCAGTGCTTCTAAAATCCTCTACAATGAGCAGTTCTTC	CSASKILYNEQFF
TRBV20-1	TRBJ1-5	17	-	many	TGCAGTGCCATCCCAATCGGGAGGCTTTTCGGCAATCAGCCCCAGCATTTT	CSAIPIGRLFGNQPQHF
TRBV7-9	TRBJ1-2	16	-	few	TGTGCCAGCAGCTCTAGGAACACAGGGACGCCCTATGGCTACACCTTC	CASSSRNTGTPYGYTF
TRBV7-8	TRBJ2-3	15	-	-	TGTGCCAGCAGCTTAGTGCCCAGGGCTAAAGATACGCAGTATTTT	CASSLVPRAKDTQYF
TRBV7-2	TRBJ2-2	17	-	few	TGTGCCAGCAGCTTAGCCTCGGGGGCCCTATACACCGGGGAGCTGTTTTTT	CASSLASGALYTGELFF
TRBV12-3/TRBV12-4	TRBJ1-2	15	TRBD1	-	TGTGCCAGCAGTTTAGACACAGGGGGCGCCTCCGGCTACACCTTC	CASSLDTGGASGYTF
TRBV6-2/TRBV6-3	TRBJ1-5	15	-	once	TGTGCCAGCAGTCAGCGGCGAGCTATTGATCAGCCCCAGCATTTT	CASSQRRAIDQPQHF
TRBV20-1	TRBJ2-6	15	-	many	TGCAGTGCTAGTATGGGGAGGCCTGGGGCCAACGTCCTGACTTTC	CSASMGRPGANVLTF
TRBV2	TRBJ2-7	13	-	many	TGTGCCAGCAGTGAATCGCGGGGATACGAGCAGTACTTC	CASSESRGYEQYF
TRBV20-1	TRBJ2-3	15	TRBD2	many	TGCAGTGCTAGAGATAGGCGGGGGTTTCCAGATACGCAGTATTTT	CSARDRRGFPDTQYF
TRBV9	TRBJ2-2	17	TRBD1	-	TGTGCCAGCAGCCCGAGCGGACAGGGACGTAACACCGGGGAGCTGTTTTTT	CASSPSGQGRNTGELFF
TRBV5-4	TRBJ1-6	18	TRBD1	many	TGTGCCAGCAGCCCATGGACAGGGGCCCGCTCCTATAATTCACCCCTCCACTTT	CASSPWTGARSYNSPLHF
TRBV3-2	TRBJ2-2	14	-	once	TGTGCCAGCAGCCCCCTCGATCGCAGGTCGGAGCTGTTTTTT	CASSPLDRRSELFF
TRBV4-3	TRBJ1-1	16	-	-	TGCGCCAGCAGCCAAGATTGGGGCGGCTGGGGTCCAGAAGCTTTCTTT	CASSQDWGGWGPEAFF
TRBV20-1	TRBJ1-3	17	-	-	TGCAGTGCTAGAGATCGCAGGCTCTCGAGCTCTGGAAACACCATATATTTT	CSARDRRLSSSGNTIYF
TRBV29-1	TRBJ1-1	12	-	few	TGCAGCGCCGGACAGCAGAACACTGAAGCTTTCTTT	CSAGQQNTEAFF
TRBV6-2/TRBV6-3	TRBJ2-1	17	TRBD2	many	TGTGCCAGCAGACACCGACTAGCGGGGGGCGGTTACAATGAGCAGTTCTTC	CASRHRLAGGGYNEQFF
TRBV7-2	TRBJ2-3	13	TRBD2	few	TGTGCCAGCAGCCGACTAGCCTTAGATACGCAGTATTTT	CASSRLALDTQYF
TRBV3-1	TRBJ2-5	14	-	many	TGTGCCAGCAGACAAAGCGCATCGGGAGAGACCCAGTACTTC	CASRQSASGETQYF
TRBV29-1	TRBJ1-5	12	-	-	TGCAGCTGCGGGGGACCCAATCAGCCCCAGCATTTT	CSCGGPNQPQHF
TRBV7-2	TRBJ2-5	13	-	few	TGTGCCAGCACCTCGCCCCCCGCAGAGACCCAGTACTTC	CASTSPPAETQYF
TRBV19	TRBJ2-7	12	TRBD2	many	TGTGCCAGTAGTCAGCGGGGCTACGAGCAGTACTTC	CASSQRGYEQYF
TRBV28	TRBJ2-3	19	TRBD2	-	TGTGCCAGCAGTTTTTCTCTCCCGGGGGGGACGTCGGGCGCAGATACGCAGTATTTT	CASSFSLPGGTSGADTQYF
TRBV12-3/TRBV12-4	TRBJ2-7	13	-	few	TGTGCCAGCAGCACCGAAAGCTCCTACGAGCAGTACTTC	CASSTESSYEQYF
TRBV6-5	TRBJ1-5	14	TRBD1	few	TGTGCCAGCGCCCCGGGACAGCGCAATCAGCCCCAGCATTTT	CASAPGQRNQPQHF
TRBV10-3	TRBJ2-7	12	-	-	TGTGCCATCAGCACCCTTTTAAGCCAGCAGTACTTC	CAISTLLSQQYF
TRBV28	TRBJ2-1	14	-	few	TGTGCCAGCAGTGAACGACCGGGGCACAGTCAGCGGTTCTTC	CASSERPGHSQRFF
TRBV5-1	TRBJ2-2	13	TRBD1	-	TGCGCCAGCGCCGTAACAGGGGCCGGGGAGCTGTTTTTT	CASAVTGAGELFF
TRBV4-1	TRBJ1-6	16	TRBD1	many	TGCGCCAGCAGCCCCACATATGGGACAGCCCATTCACCCCTCCACTTT	CASSPTYGTAHSPLHF
TRBV18	TRBJ2-2	17	TRBD1	many	TGTGCCAGCTCACCACAGGGGACAGGGTACGACACCGGGGAGCTGTTTTTT	CASSPQGTGYDTGELFF
TRBV28	TRBJ2-5	15	TRBD2	few	TGTGCCAGCACGATTCTAGCGGGGGGTCAAGAGACCCAGTACTTC	CASTILAGGQETQYF
TRBV18	TRBJ2-2	11	-	few	TGTGCCAGCTCCCAGTCCGGGGAGCTGTTTTTT	CASSQSGELFF